The rows below give T cell receptor beta chains drawn from one sample of a study of blood T cell repertoires in COVID-19. Clones were read by immunoSEQ multiplex PCR, and TCRdb kept only the in-frame ones, dropping some. The sample has 360,000 or so clones; about 92% are singletons. Sequencing was carried out using peripheral blood. These receptors were obtained from a woman aged 60-75 years with COVID-19, enrolled during active disease. Each CDR3 is given with its conserved first and last residue. D genes are given only for firm matches. For some rows the clone size is stated as once, few or many, or as a class when expanded; others skip it.

abundance	v_gene	d_gene	j_gene	CDR3aa	CDR3nt
few	TRBV2	TRBD1	TRBJ2-7	CAGGQSSYEQYF	TGTGCCGGGGGACAGAGCTCCTACGAGCAGTACTTC
NA	TRBV5-1	NA	TRBJ2-1	CASSLSGGHYNEQFF	TGCGCCAGCAGCCTATCCGGGGGGCACTACAATGAGCAGTTCTTC
NA	TRBV27	NA	TRBJ1-1	CASSLLVGTMNTEAFF	TGTGCCAGCTCCCTTCTCGTGGGCACCATGAACACTGAAGCTTTCTTT
NA	TRBV6-6	NA	TRBJ1-1	CASSYSTPGLGTEAFF	TGTGCCAGCAGTTACTCGACCCCAGGGTTGGGAACTGAAGCTTTCTTT
NA	TRBV5-4	NA	TRBJ1-2	CASSLGGPGGNYGYTF	TGTGCCAGCAGCTTGGGGGGGCCCGGGGGGAACTATGGCTACACCTTC
NA	TRBV6-6	NA	TRBJ1-2	CASSYSQGRTNYGYTF	TGTGCCAGCAGTTACTCTCAGGGGAGAACTAACTATGGCTACACCTTC
NA	TRBV3-1/TRBV3-2	TRBD1	TRBJ1-1	CASRQGTNTEAFF	TGTGCCAGCAGACAGGGGACGAACACTGAAGCTTTCTTT
once	TRBV28	NA	TRBJ1-2	CASSLSTDGYTF	TGTGCCAGCAGTTTATCGACAGATGGCTACACCTTC
NA	TRBV19	NA	TRBJ1-2	CASSFPSSGASNYGYTF	TGTGCCAGTAGCTTTCCTTCCTCAGGGGCATCTAACTATGGCTACACCTTC
NA	TRBV6-6	TRBD1	TRBJ1-1	CASRPRTGHTEAFF	TGTGCCAGCAGGCCACGGACAGGTCACACTGAAGCTTTCTTT
NA	TRBV3-1/TRBV3-2	NA	TRBJ1-5	CASSLFPPGAGFNQPQHF	TGTGCCAGCAGCCTTTTTCCCCCAGGGGCTGGTTTCAATCAGCCCCAGCATTTT
NA	TRBV18	TRBD1	TRBJ1-6	CASSPVGQGSSPLHF	TGTGCCAGCTCGCCCGTCGGACAGGGGAGTTCACCCCTCCACTTT
NA	TRBV12-1	NA	TRBJ2-1	CASSFTPTTGYNEQFF	TGTGCCAGCAGCTTCACTCCCACGACAGGGTACAATGAGCAGTTCTTC
once	TRBV2	TRBD1	TRBJ1-5	CASTGQENQPQHF	TGTGCCAGCACCGGACAGGAAAATCAGCCCCAGCATTTT
NA	TRBV2	NA	TRBJ1-5	CASKGEVWPQHF	TGTGCCAGCAAAGGGGAGGTGTGGCCCCAGCATTTT